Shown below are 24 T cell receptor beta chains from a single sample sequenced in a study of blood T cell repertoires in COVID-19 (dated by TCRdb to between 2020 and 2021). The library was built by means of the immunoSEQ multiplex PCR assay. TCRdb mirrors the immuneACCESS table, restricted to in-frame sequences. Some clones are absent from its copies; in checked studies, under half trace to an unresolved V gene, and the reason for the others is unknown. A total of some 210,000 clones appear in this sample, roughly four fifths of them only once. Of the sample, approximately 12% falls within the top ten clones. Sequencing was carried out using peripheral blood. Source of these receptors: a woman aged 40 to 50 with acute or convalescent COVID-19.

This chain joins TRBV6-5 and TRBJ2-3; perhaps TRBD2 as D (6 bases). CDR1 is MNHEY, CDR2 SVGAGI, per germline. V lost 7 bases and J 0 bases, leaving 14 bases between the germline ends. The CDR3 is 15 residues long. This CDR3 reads CASNRGGASTDTQYF. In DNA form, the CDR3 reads TGTGCCAGCAATCGGGGCGGGGCTAGCACAGATACGCAGTATTTT.

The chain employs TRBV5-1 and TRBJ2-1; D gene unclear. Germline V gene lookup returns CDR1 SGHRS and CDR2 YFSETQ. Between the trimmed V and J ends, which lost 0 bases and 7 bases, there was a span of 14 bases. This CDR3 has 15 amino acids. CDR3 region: CASSLVSGSLNEQFF. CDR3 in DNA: TGCGCCAGCAGCTTGGTATCAGGTTCCTTGAATGAGCAGTTCTTC.

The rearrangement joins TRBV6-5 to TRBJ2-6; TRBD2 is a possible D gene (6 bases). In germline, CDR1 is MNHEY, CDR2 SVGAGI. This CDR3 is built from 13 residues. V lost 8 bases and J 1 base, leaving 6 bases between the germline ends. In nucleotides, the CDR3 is TGTGCCAGCGGAGGGTCTGGGGCCAACGTCCTGACTTTC. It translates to CASGGSGANVLTF.

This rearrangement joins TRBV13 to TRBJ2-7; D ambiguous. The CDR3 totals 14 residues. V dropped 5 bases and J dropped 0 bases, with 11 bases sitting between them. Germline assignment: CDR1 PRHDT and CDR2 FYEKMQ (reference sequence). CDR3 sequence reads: CASSPAGVSYEQYF. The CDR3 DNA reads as TGTGCCAGCAGCCCCGCAGGCGTCTCCTACGAGCAGTACTTC.

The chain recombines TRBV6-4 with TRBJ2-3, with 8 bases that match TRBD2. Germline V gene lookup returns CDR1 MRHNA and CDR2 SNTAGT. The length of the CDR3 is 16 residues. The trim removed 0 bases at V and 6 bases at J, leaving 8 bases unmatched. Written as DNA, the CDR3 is TGTGCCAGCAGTGACTCGATGTCGGGGGGGCGCGATACGCAGTATTTT. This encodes CASSDSMSGGRDTQYF.

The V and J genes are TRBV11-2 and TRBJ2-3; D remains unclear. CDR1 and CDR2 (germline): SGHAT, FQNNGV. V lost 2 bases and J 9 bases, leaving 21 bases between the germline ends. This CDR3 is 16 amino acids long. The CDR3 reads CASSLRSAPATRTQYF. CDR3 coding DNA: TGTGCCAGCAGCTTAAGGTCGGCTCCCGCGACGCGGACGCAGTATTTT.

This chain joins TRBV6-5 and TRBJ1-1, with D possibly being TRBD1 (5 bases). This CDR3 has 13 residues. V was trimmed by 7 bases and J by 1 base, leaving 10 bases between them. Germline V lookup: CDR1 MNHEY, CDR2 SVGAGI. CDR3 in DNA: TGTGCCAGCACCTGGAGGGGGAACACTGAAGCTTTCTTT. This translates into CASTWRGNTEAFF.

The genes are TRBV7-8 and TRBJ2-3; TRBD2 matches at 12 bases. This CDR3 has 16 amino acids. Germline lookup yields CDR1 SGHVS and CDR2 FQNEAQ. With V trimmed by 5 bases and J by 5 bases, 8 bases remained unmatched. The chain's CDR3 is CASSGSSGGAGDTQYF. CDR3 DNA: TGTGCCAGCAGCGGGTCTAGCGGGGGGGCTGGAGATACGCAGTATTTT.

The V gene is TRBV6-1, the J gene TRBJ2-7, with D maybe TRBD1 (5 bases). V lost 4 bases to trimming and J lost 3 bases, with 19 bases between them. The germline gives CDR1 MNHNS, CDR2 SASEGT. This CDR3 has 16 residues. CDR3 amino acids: CASSADDRYGNYEQYF. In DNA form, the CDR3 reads TGTGCCAGCAGTGCGGACGACAGATACGGAAACTACGAGCAGTACTTC.

In DNA, the CDR3 is TGTGCCAGCAGCTTAAGGGGGGGAAGTAACAATGAGCAGTTCTTC. This sequence encodes CASSLRGGSNNEQFF. V and J are TRBV7-3 and TRBJ2-1; 7 bases are shared with TRBD2. Germline trimming cut 1 base from V and 5 bases from J; bases unmatched to any gene: 5. CDR1 and CDR2 from the germline V gene are SGHTA and FQGTGA. There are 15 residues in the CDR3.

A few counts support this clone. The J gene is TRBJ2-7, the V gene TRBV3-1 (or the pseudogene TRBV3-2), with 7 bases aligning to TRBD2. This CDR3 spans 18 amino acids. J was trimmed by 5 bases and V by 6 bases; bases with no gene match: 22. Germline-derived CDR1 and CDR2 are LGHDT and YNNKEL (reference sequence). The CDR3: CASSQTPGPQTRGNEQYF. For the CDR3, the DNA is TGTGCCAGCAGTCAAACGCCCGGGCCCCAAACGCGGGGGAACGAGCAGTACTTC.

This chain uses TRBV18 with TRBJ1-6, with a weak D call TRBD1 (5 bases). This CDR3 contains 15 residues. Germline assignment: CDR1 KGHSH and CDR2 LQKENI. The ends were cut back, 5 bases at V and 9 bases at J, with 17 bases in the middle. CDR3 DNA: TGTGCCAGCTCATCAAACGGGGGATCGGGTTCACCCCTCCACTTT. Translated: CASSSNGGSGSPLHF.

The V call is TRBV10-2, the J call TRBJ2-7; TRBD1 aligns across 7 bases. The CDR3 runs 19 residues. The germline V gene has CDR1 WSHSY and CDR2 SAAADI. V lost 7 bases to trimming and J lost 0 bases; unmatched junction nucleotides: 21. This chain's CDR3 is CASISRRTGPLRISYEQYF. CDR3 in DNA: TGCGCCAGCATCTCCAGGCGGACAGGCCCCCTGAGAATCTCCTACGAGCAGTACTTC.

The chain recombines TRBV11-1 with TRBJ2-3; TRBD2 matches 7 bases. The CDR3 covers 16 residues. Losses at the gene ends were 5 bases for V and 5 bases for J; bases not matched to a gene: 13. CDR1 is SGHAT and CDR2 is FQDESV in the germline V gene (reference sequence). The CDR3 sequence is CASSLGTAGEGDTQYF. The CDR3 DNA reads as TGTGCCAGCAGCCTAGGGACGGCGGGGGAGGGAGATACGCAGTATTTT.

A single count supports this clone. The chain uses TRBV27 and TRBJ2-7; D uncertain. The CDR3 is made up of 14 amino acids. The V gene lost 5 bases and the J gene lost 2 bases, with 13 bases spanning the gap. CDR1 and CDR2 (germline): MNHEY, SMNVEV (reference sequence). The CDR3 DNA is TGTGCCAGCAGTCCCCTAGATACAACCTACGAGCAGTACTTC. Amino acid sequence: CASSPLDTTYEQYF.

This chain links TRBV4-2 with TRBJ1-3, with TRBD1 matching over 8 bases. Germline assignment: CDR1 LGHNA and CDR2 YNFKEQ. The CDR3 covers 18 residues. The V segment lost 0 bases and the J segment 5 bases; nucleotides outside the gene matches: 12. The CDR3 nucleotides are TGTGCCAGCAGCCAAGAAGCCTCGGCGCAGGGGGCTAGAAACACCATATATTTT. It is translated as CASSQEASAQGARNTIYF.

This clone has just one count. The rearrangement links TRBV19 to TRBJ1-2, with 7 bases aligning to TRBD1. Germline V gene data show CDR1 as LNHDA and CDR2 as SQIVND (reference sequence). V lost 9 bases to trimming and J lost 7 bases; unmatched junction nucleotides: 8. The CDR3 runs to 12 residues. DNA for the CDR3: TGTGCCAGCGGATCCGCAGGGGGTGGCTACACCTTC. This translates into CASGSAGGGYTF.

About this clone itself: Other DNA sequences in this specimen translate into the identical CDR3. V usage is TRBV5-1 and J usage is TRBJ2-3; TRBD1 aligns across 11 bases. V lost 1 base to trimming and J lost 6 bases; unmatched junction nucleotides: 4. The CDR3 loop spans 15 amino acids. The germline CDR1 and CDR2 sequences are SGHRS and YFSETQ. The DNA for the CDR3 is TGCGCCAGCAGCTTGCGCGGGACAGGGGGGGATACGCAGTATTTT. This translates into CASSLRGTGGDTQYF.

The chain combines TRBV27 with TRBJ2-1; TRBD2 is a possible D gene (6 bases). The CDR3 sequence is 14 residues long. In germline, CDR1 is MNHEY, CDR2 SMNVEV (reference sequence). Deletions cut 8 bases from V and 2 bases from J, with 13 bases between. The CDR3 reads CASGVAGTYNEQFF. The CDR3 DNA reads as TGTGCCAGCGGTGTGGCGGGGACCTACAATGAGCAGTTCTTC.

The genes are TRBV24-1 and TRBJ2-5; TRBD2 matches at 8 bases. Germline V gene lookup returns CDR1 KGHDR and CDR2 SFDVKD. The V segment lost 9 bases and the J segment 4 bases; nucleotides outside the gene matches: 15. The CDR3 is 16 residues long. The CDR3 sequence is CATASGGEEKGETQYF. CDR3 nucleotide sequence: TGTGCCACCGCATCGGGAGGGGAGGAGAAAGGAGAGACCCAGTACTTC.

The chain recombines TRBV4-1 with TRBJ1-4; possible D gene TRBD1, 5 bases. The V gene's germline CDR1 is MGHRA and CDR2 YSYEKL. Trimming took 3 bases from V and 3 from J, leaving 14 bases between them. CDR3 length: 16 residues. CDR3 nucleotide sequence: TGCGCCAGCAGCCAGTTCCTGACAGACTCTAATGAAAAACTGTTTTTT. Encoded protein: CASSQFLTDSNEKLFF.

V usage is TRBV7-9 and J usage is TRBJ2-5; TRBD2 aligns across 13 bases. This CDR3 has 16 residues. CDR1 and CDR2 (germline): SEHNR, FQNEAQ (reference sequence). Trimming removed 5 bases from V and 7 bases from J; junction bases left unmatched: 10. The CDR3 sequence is CASSPDTSGRARTQYF. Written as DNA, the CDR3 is TGTGCCAGCAGCCCAGATACTAGCGGGAGGGCCCGGACCCAGTACTTC.

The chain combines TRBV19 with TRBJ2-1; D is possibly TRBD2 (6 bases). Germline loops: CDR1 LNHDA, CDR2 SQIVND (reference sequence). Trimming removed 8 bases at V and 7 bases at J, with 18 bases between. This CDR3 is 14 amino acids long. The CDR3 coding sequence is TGTGCCAGTGGGCCTGGGCGGGGACCAAATGAGCAGTTCTTC. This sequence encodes CASGPGRGPNEQFF.

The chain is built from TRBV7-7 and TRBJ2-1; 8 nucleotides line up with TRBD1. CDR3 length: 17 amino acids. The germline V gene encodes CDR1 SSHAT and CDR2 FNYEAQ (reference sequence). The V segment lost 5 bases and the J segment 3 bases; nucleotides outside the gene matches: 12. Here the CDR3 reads CASSRLLDREGYNEQFF. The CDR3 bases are TGTGCCAGCAGCCGCTTATTGGACAGGGAAGGCTACAATGAGCAGTTCTTC.